This TCR beta chain was found in a study of blood T cell repertoires in COVID-19 (TCRdb year 2020). Study-level background: Collaborator samples came from the United States, Italy and Spain and covered acute and convalescent phases of COVID-19. Sample metadata almost always included a de-identified subject ID, COVID-19 status, age in years and sex. Where HLA class I and class II types were available, the types were taken from metadata supplied by the sample provider, not from assay-based typing. A freely available public database, intended as a resource for researchers studying the immune response to SARS-CoV-2, is where the repertoires were released. Deeply sampled blood TCRbeta repertoires from subjects exposed to, actively infected with, or recovered from COVID-19 were included in the dataset. The prospective study material was composed of cDNA or gDNA derived from T cells, B-cell-depleted T cells, or PBMCs. Samples were obtained from the ongoing ImmuneRACE study (first 160 participants) and from 1,254 subjects provided by 6 global collaborators.

This clone occurred once. The antigen it recognizes is unknown. Within one base of it there is no much larger clone, and no base qualities were kept. In Seattle, one collaborating source enrolled patients while the infection was active and tracked those patients longitudinally over the course of disease. Whole blood was collected in K2EDTA tubes by collaborating institutions according to the institutions' own protocols. For TCRbeta analysis, collaborators shipped samples as frozen whole blood, isolated PBMCs, or DNA extracted from either of those sample types. TCRbeta CDR3 regions were amplified from genomic DNA by means of the immunoSEQ Assay, a bias-controlled multiplex PCR. The original pipeline was this. The number of nucleated cells in each sample was estimated from the amplification of reference gene primers within the assay. To quantify the absolute abundance of each unique TCRbeta CDR3 rearrangement, sequence reads were collapsed and filtered. For each sample, productive Simpson clonality was calculated as the square root of Simpson's diversity index over productive rearrangements. The clones in this table, taken by TCRdb from immuneACCESS, are in-frame only. Not every clone is retained; where verified, under half of the shortfall comes from an unresolved V gene, and the cause of the rest is unknown. For V, J and clone size, that table is used; D and trimming come from the DNA. The sample table records about 360,000 clones; approximately 86% of these occur just once. The top ten constitute roughly 6.6% of the sample.

Study-level results and caveats: Clinical and demographic metadata were provided uncurated, with the amount varying by source and participant.

The CDR3 sequence holds 15 residues, the cysteine and phenylalanine included. The DNA shown is the 45-base CDR3, in frame from base 1. Taken from the germline V gene (reference sequence), the CDR1 and CDR2 loops are SGHAT and FQDESV. Cut back by 5 bases and 4 bases, the V and J ends lie 15 bases apart. Input material: peripheral blood. The chain is assembled from TRBV11-1 and TRBJ1-3; the D gene remains uncertain. The sequence was collected from a woman in her sixties or seventies with COVID-19, enrolled during active disease. This receptor carries the CDR3 CASSAGRTSGNTIYF. The sequenced DNA: TGTGCCAGCAGCGCGGGGAGGACGTCAGGAAACACCATATATTTT.